The clone carrying this T cell receptor beta chain has more than one count but fewer than ten. CDR3 length: 14 amino acids. Unmatched junction bases numbered 3, after V lost 3 bases and J lost 7 bases. CDR1 is SEHNR, CDR2 FQNEAQ, per germline (reference sequence). The sample comes from a study of PD-1 blockade in classical Hodgkin lymphoma. As for the study in general: Nivolumab dosed at 3 mg/kg went to patients intravenously every 2 weeks.

Using immunoSEQ multiplex PCR, the repertoire was profiled, and TCRdb retains in-frame clones only, with some absent. The table lists roughly 150,000 clones, 78% of them singletons. Every patient experienced relapse after autologous stem cell transplantation, and brentuximab vedotin exposure varied. The clonotype was recovered from a human donor with classical Hodgkin lymphoma. Sequenced here: peripheral blood mononuclear cells (PBMCs), sampled before the second cycle of nivolumab. V and J are TRBV7-9 and TRBJ1-5; 10 bases match TRBD1. The CDR3 nucleotides read TGTGCCAGCAGCTTCGGACAGGGGGGCCAGCCCCAGCATTTT. Translating it yields CASSFGQGGQPQHF.